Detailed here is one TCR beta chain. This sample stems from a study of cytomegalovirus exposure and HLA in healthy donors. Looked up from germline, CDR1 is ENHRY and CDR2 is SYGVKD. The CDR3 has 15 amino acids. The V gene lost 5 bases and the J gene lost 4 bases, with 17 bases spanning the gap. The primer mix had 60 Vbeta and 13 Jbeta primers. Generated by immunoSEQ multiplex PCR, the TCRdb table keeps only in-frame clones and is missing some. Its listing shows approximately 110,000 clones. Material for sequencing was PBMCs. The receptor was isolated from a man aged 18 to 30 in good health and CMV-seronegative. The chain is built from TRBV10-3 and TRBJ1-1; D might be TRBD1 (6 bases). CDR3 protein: CAISPDGGRGTEAFF. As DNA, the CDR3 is TGTGCCATCAGTCCAGATGGGGGCCGGGGCACTGAAGCTTTCTTT.